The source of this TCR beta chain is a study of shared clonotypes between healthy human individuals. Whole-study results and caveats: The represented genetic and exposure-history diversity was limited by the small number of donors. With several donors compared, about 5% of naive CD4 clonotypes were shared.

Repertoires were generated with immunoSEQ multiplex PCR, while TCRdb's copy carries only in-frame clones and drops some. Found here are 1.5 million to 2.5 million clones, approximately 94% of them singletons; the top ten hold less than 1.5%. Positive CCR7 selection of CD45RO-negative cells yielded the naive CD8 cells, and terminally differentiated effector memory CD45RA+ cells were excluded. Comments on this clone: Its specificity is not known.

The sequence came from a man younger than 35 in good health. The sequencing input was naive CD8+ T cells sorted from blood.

CDR3 amino acids: CASSELAGGPADTQYF. As DNA, the CDR3 is TGTGCCAGCAGCGAACTAGCGGGAGGGCCTGCTGATACGCAGTATTTT. This chain uses TRBV2 with TRBJ2-3; 13 nucleotides align to TRBD2. This CDR3 is 16 amino acids long. With 6 bases clipped from V and 6 bases from J, the junction kept 9 bases outside the gene matches. Per the germline V gene, CDR1 is SNHLY and CDR2 is FYNNEI.